Shown below are 3 T cell receptor beta chains from a single sample sequenced in a study of cytomegalovirus exposure and HLA in healthy donors. Primers included in the PCR were 60 Vbeta and 13 Jbeta primers. TCRdb's copy holds only in-frame clones and misses some; the assay was immunoSEQ multiplex PCR. The data show more than 200,000 clones, with more than 70% seen just once and 1% to 1.5% held by the top ten. Input material: PBMCs. The source of these receptors is a human donor in good health.

This clone was seen once. The gene calls are TRBV5-1 and TRBJ2-5; 11 bases are shared with TRBD2. This CDR3 region has 16 residues. V shed 0 bases and J 4 bases; nucleotides not matched to a gene: 5. The germline gives CDR1 SGHRS, CDR2 YFSETQ. CDR3 DNA sequence: TGCGCCAGCAGCTTGGATCCTAGCGGGAGGACAGAGACCCAGTACTTC. It yields the protein CASSLDPSGRTETQYF.

This clone was seen a few times. V usage is TRBV9 and J usage is TRBJ2-3; 8 bases are shared with TRBD2. V lost 4 bases and J lost 6; bases outside the gene matches: 10. This CDR3 contains 15 residues. Per the germline V gene, CDR1 is SGDLS and CDR2 is YYNGEE. The CDR3 loop reads CASSQILAEGDTQYF. Here the CDR3 DNA reads TGTGCCAGCAGCCAAATACTAGCGGAGGGGGATACGCAGTATTTT.

The chain recombines TRBV9 with TRBJ2-2, with TRBD2 matching 8 bases. Germline loops: CDR1 SGDLS, CDR2 YYNGEE. The CDR3 sequence is 17 residues long. The V and J ends lost 3 bases and 0 bases, in that order; junction bases with no gene match: 7. The CDR3 region has the DNA TGTGCCAGCAGCGACTCGACCGGGAGGGCGAACACCGGGGAGCTGTTTTTT. This translates into CASSDSTGRANTGELFF.